One and the same sample provided the 14 T cell receptor beta chains below, sequenced in a study of shared clonotypes between healthy human individuals. Sequencing was performed with immunoSEQ multiplex PCR; in TCRdb, only in-frame clones are kept and a portion is missing. The sample records some 2.3 million clones, 90% to 95% being singletons. Sequenced input: naive CD4+ T cells from PBMCs. Subset specified: CD45RA+ positively selected. The origin of the receptors is a man between 18 and 35 years old in good health. Some clones in this sample may be carry-over from other donors' samples.

V is TRBV9 and J is TRBJ2-5; D perhaps matches TRBD2 (6 bases). The germline gives CDR1 SGDLS, CDR2 YYNGEE. Trimming took off 0 bases at V and 1 base at J, with 13 bases between the two ends. This CDR3 has 16 amino acids. The CDR3 region is CASSVGSSGVQETQYF. The CDR3 DNA is TGTGCCAGCAGCGTAGGTAGTAGCGGAGTCCAAGAGACCCAGTACTTC. Full variable domain (outside the CDR3, taken from reference TRBV9 and TRBJ2-5): DSGVTQTPKHLITATGQRVTLRCSPRSGDLSVYWYQQSLDQGLQFLIQYYNGEERAKGNILERFSAQQFPDLHSELNLSSLELGDSALYFCASSVGSSGVQETQYFGPGTRLLVL.

This clone has only one observation. The gene calls are TRBV19 and TRBJ2-2; D perhaps matches TRBD1 (6 bases). CDR3 length equals 13 residues. Germline V gene sequence: CDR1 LNHDA, CDR2 SQIVND (reference sequence). V lost 3 bases and J lost 6, with 8 bases in between. The CDR3 region is CASSITGPGELFF. CDR3 DNA sequence: TGTGCCAGTAGTATCACAGGGCCCGGGGAGCTGTTTTTT.

The chain links TRBV6-6 to TRBJ1-5; D is ambiguous. CDR1 and CDR2 from the germline V gene are MNHNY and SVGAGI (reference sequence). The length of the CDR3 is 14 residues. Trimming removed 4 bases from V and 3 bases from J, with 10 bases in between. CDR3 region: CASSSPGSNQPQHF. The CDR3 DNA reads as TGTGCCAGCAGTTCCCCGGGGTCCAATCAGCCCCAGCATTTT.

About this clone: In the same sample, other DNA sequences code for this CDR3. This chain links TRBV25-1 with TRBJ2-7; D might be TRBD1 (6 bases). CDR3 length: 13 amino acids. Trimming left V 6 bases short and J 2 bases short, with 11 bases between. Per the germline V gene, CDR1 is MGHDK and CDR2 is SYGVNS. CDR3 nucleotide sequence: TGTGCCAGCAGAGGGACATCCCCCTACGAGCAGTACTTC. This encodes CASRGTSPYEQYF.

This clone was found once. This sample includes further DNA sequences coding for the same CDR3. The chain joins TRBV20-1 to TRBJ2-1, with unresolved D. The germline V and J ends were trimmed by 5 bases and 6 bases, with 5 bases remaining between them. This CDR3 region has 10 residues. The germline V gene has CDR1 DFQATT and CDR2 SNEGSKA (reference sequence). The DNA of the CDR3 is TGCAGTGCTGTTTTCAATGAGCAGTTCTTC. The encoded protein is CSAVFNEQFF.

The CDR3 DNA follows: TGTGCCAGCACCCGAAGAACCCGGACAACTCCATATGGCTACACCTTC. Amino acids: CASTRRTRTTPYGYTF. The rearrangement links TRBV5-6 to TRBJ1-2; D possibly corresponds to TRBD1 (5 bases). Germline loops: CDR1 SGHDT, CDR2 YYEEEE. The CDR3 is made up of 16 amino acids. Trimming took off 6 bases at V and 5 bases at J, with 23 bases between the two ends.

The V gene is TRBV27, the J gene TRBJ2-6, with a weak D call TRBD2 (5 bases). Germline V gene sequence: CDR1 MNHEY, CDR2 SMNVEV (reference sequence). The CDR3 has 15 residues. V was shortened by 6 bases and J by 3 bases, with 12 bases between the two germline ends. The CDR3 DNA follows: TGTGCCAGCAGGACGACGAGGGATGGGGCCAACGTCCTGACTTTC. It codes for CASRTTRDGANVLTF.

J is TRBJ2-7 and V is TRBV4-1; no definite D call. Germline CDR1 reads MGHRA; CDR2 reads YSYEKL. The CDR3 covers 13 residues. The germline V and J ends were trimmed by 2 bases and 4 bases, with 9 bases remaining between them. In DNA form, the CDR3 reads TGCGCCAGCAGCCAACAGGTCCCATACGAGCAGTACTTC. As protein: CASSQQVPYEQYF.

The V and J genes are TRBV30 and TRBJ2-2, with D uncertain. Germline V CDR1 and CDR2: GTSNPN, SVGIG (reference sequence). The germline V and J ends were trimmed by 1 base and 6 bases, with 9 bases remaining between them. The CDR3 extends over 13 amino acids. CDR3 protein: CAWSAALPGELFF. The CDR3 region has the DNA TGTGCCTGGAGTGCTGCCCTGCCCGGGGAGCTGTTTTTT.

Notes on this clone: Other nucleotide sequences in the sample specify the same CDR3. This chain joins TRBV18 and TRBJ2-3, with TRBD2 identical over 11 bases. Germline V gene lookup returns CDR1 KGHSH and CDR2 LQKENI. Trimming at V came to 1 base and at J to 2 bases, leaving 8 bases not matched to a gene. The CDR3 is made up of 18 amino acids. The CDR3 loop is CASSPLPRLAGSTDTQYF. The DNA of the CDR3 is TGTGCCAGCTCACCACTTCCAAGACTAGCGGGGTCCACAGATACGCAGTATTTT.

The V call is TRBV5-4, the J call TRBJ2-7, with a tentative D call TRBD2 (6 bases). Trimming left V 5 bases short and J 1 base short, with 13 bases between. The CDR3 is made up of 14 amino acids. Germline assignment: CDR1 SGHNT and CDR2 YYREEE (reference sequence). CDR3 region: CASRSGTSSYEQYF. CDR3 in DNA: TGTGCCAGCAGGTCCGGGACTTCTTCCTACGAGCAGTACTTC.

The chain recombines TRBV5-4 with TRBJ2-7, with 7 bases that match TRBD1. The CDR3 spans 14 residues. Unmatched junction bases numbered 9, after V lost 0 bases and J lost 9 bases. Looked up from germline, CDR1 is SGHNT and CDR2 is YYREEE (reference sequence). The CDR3 DNA reads as TGTGCCAGCAGCTTGGCCAAAGGGACAGCCGTGCAGTACTTC. Translating gives CASSLAKGTAVQYF.

V usage is TRBV5-1 and J usage is TRBJ2-7; D may correspond to TRBD1 or TRBD2 (5 bases each). V lost 7 bases and J lost 1, with 12 bases in between. Germline CDR1 and CDR2: SGHRS and YFSETQ. This CDR3 comprises 13 residues. CDR3 in amino acids: CASRDEGSYEQYF. CDR3 bases: TGCGCCAGCCGCGACGAGGGGTCCTACGAGCAGTACTTC.

The J gene is TRBJ2-2, the V gene TRBV6-6; 10 bases are a match to TRBD2. This CDR3 has 15 amino acids. Germline assignment: CDR1 MNHNY and CDR2 SVGAGI (reference sequence). V was pared by 2 bases and J by 4 bases, with 1 base of the junction left unmatched. CDR3 coding DNA: TGTGCCAGCAGTTACGGGACTAGCGCCACCGGGGAGCTGTTTTTT. Translation: CASSYGTSATGELFF.